Listed below are T cell receptor beta chains from one sample, sequenced in a study of regulatory T cells in long-lasting Graves disease. One entry per CDR3 protein, called by TCRdb with MiXCR from the multiplex PCR reads. Of about 660,000 distinct CDR3 sequences listed, roughly 30% are singletons. This sample comprised peripheral blood mononuclear cells (PBMCs), obtained when the disease was refractory, from a patient treated with antithyroid drugs. These receptors were taken from a female donor with Graves disease. Each CDR3 is given with its conserved first and last residue. A D gene is named only where the DNA matches it firmly. The size of a clone is reported for some rows only, either as once, few or many, or as a class for expanded clones.

V gene: TRBV10-3
D gene: .
J gene: TRBJ1-1
clone size: few
CDR3 protein: CAISDPTVGNTEAFF
CDR3 DNA: TGTGCCATCAGTGATCCGACAGTCGGGAACACTGAAGCTTTCTTT

V gene: TRBV19
D gene: TRBD1
J gene: TRBJ1-1
clone size: few
CDR3 protein: CASSISGTGTNTEAFF
CDR3 DNA: TGTGCCAGTAGTATTTCTGGGACAGGGACGAACACTGAAGCTTTCTTT

V gene: TRBV3-1
D gene: .
J gene: TRBJ1-3
clone size: once
CDR3 protein: CASTGVGNTIYF
CDR3 DNA: TGTGCCAGCACGGGGGTTGGAAACACCATATATTTT

V gene: TRBV15
D gene: TRBD1
J gene: TRBJ1-2
clone size: many
CDR3 protein: CATEEQGMGNYGYTF
CDR3 DNA: TGTGCCACAGAAGAACAGGGGATGGGTAACTATGGCTACACCTTC

V gene: TRBV19
D gene: .
J gene: TRBJ1-2
clone size: .
CDR3 protein: CASSRRGRDGYTF
CDR3 DNA: TGTGCCAGTTCCCGCAGGGGTCGGGATGGCTACACCTTC

V gene: TRBV27
D gene: TRBD2
J gene: TRBJ2-7
clone size: .
CDR3 protein: CASTGQGGLAGESSHEQYF
CDR3 DNA: TGTGCCAGCACCGGACAGGGAGGACTAGCGGGAGAAAGTTCCCACGAGCAGTACTTC

V gene: TRBV20-1
D gene: .
J gene: TRBJ2-3
clone size: .
CDR3 protein: CSARGTHTDTQYF
CDR3 DNA: TGCAGTGCTAGGGGGACTCACACAGATACGCAGTATTTT

V gene: TRBV5-5
D gene: .
J gene: TRBJ2-5
clone size: .
CDR3 protein: CASSQVISIETQYF
CDR3 DNA: TGTGCCAGCAGCCAAGTCATAAGCATAGAGACCCAGTACTTC

V gene: TRBV19
D gene: .
J gene: TRBJ1-1
clone size: .
CDR3 protein: CASSMSWRTEAFF
CDR3 DNA: TGTGCCAGTAGTATGAGTTGGAGGACTGAAGCTTTCTTT

V gene: TRBV19
D gene: TRBD1
J gene: TRBJ1-1
clone size: .
CDR3 protein: CASSTVPGQGEAFF
CDR3 DNA: TGTGCCAGTAGTACAGTCCCGGGACAGGGTGAAGCTTTCTTT

V gene: TRBV5-1
D gene: .
J gene: TRBJ2-2
clone size: .
CDR3 protein: CASRITSLNTGELFF
CDR3 DNA: TGCGCCAGCCGTATAACGTCCTTAAACACCGGGGAGCTGTTTTTT

V gene: TRBV10-3
D gene: TRBD1
J gene: TRBJ2-7
clone size: .
CDR3 protein: CAISELTGGGNEQYF
CDR3 DNA: TGTGCCATCAGTGAGTTGACAGGGGGAGGGAACGAGCAGTACTTC

V gene: TRBV27
D gene: TRBD2
J gene: TRBJ2-5
clone size: few
CDR3 protein: CASSLSREDETQYF
CDR3 DNA: TGTGCCAGCAGTTTATCTCGGGAGGACGAGACCCAGTACTTC

V gene: TRBV6-1
D gene: .
J gene: TRBJ2-7
clone size: few
CDR3 protein: CACAPRGSYEQYF
CDR3 DNA: TGTGCCTGCGCGCCAAGGGGCTCCTACGAGCAGTACTTC

V gene: TRBV24-1
D gene: .
J gene: TRBJ1-2
clone size: .
CDR3 protein: CATSEAGYGYTF
CDR3 DNA: TGTGCCACCAGTGAGGCAGGGTATGGCTACACCTTC

V gene: TRBV28
D gene: TRBD2
J gene: TRBJ2-5
clone size: many
CDR3 protein: CASNLAGAGETQYF
CDR3 DNA: TGTGCCAGCAACCTAGCGGGAGCCGGAGAGACCCAGTACTTC

V gene: TRBV4-1
D gene: TRBD1
J gene: TRBJ1-2
clone size: once
CDR3 protein: CASSQDSTGHGYTF
CDR3 DNA: TGCGCCAGCAGCCAAGATTCGACAGGGCATGGCTACACCTTC

V gene: TRBV5-5
D gene: .
J gene: TRBJ1-2
clone size: few
CDR3 protein: CASSLGPSGPANYGYTF
CDR3 DNA: TGTGCCAGCAGCTTGGGGCCCTCCGGTCCAGCTAACTATGGCTACACCTTC

V gene: TRBV10-3
D gene: .
J gene: TRBJ1-3
clone size: .
CDR3 protein: CAITMDSSGNTIYF
CDR3 DNA: TGTGCCATCACCATGGACAGCTCTGGAAACACCATATATTTT

V gene: TRBV28
D gene: .
J gene: TRBJ1-1
clone size: many
CDR3 protein: CASSHAMRQPNTEAFF
CDR3 DNA: TGTGCCAGCAGCCACGCCATGAGACAGCCGAACACTGAAGCTTTCTTT

V gene: TRBV7-2
D gene: .
J gene: TRBJ1-1
clone size: .
CDR3 protein: CASSHRRIRTEAFF
CDR3 DNA: TGTGCCAGCAGCCATCGACGGATCCGGACTGAAGCTTTCTTT

V gene: TRBV5-5
D gene: TRBD2
J gene: TRBJ2-7
clone size: .
CDR3 protein: CASTPWTSGAYEQYF
CDR3 DNA: TGTGCCAGCACGCCTTGGACTAGCGGGGCCTACGAGCAGTACTTC

V gene: TRBV10-3
D gene: TRBD2
J gene: TRBJ2-3
clone size: .
CDR3 protein: CAISEYSGRNTDTQYF
CDR3 DNA: TGTGCCATCAGTGAGTATAGCGGGAGGAACACAGATACGCAGTATTTT

V gene: TRBV10-2
D gene: .
J gene: TRBJ1-1
clone size: .
CDR3 protein: CASSEVGGGLTEAFF
CDR3 DNA: TGCGCCAGCAGTGAGGTTGGGGGCGGGCTCACTGAAGCTTTCTTT

V gene: TRBV30
D gene: .
J gene: TRBJ1-5
clone size: few
CDR3 protein: CAWSFGGSSNQPQHF
CDR3 DNA: TGTGCCTGGAGTTTCGGGGGGTCGAGCAATCAGCCCCAGCATTTT

V gene: TRBV12-3/TRBV12-4
D gene: .
J gene: TRBJ1-2
clone size: many
CDR3 protein: CASSLAVGIGYTF
CDR3 DNA: TGTGCCAGCAGTTTAGCGGTGGGAATCGGCTACACCTTC

V gene: TRBV18
D gene: .
J gene: TRBJ2-7
clone size: many
CDR3 protein: CASSPRGYEQYF
CDR3 DNA: TGTGCCAGCAGCCCCCGGGGCTACGAGCAGTACTTC

V gene: TRBV11-2
D gene: .
J gene: TRBJ2-5
clone size: many
CDR3 protein: CASSFRSPLQETQYF
CDR3 DNA: TGTGCCAGCAGCTTCAGGTCCCCACTCCAAGAGACCCAGTACTTC

V gene: TRBV12-3/TRBV12-4
D gene: .
J gene: TRBJ1-1
clone size: .
CDR3 protein: CASSRASGTGNTEAFF
CDR3 DNA: TGTGCCAGCAGTCGAGCCTCCGGGACGGGGAACACTGAAGCTTTCTTT

V gene: TRBV2
D gene: .
J gene: TRBJ1-6
clone size: many
CDR3 protein: CASSPRLGDNSPLHF
CDR3 DNA: TGTGCCAGCAGTCCGAGGCTAGGGGATAATTCACCCCTCCACTTT

V gene: TRBV3-1
D gene: .
J gene: TRBJ2-5
clone size: .
CDR3 protein: CASSQGGREVTQYF
CDR3 DNA: TGTGCCAGCAGCCAAGGGGGCAGGGAGGTGACCCAGTACTTC

V gene: TRBV6-1
D gene: .
J gene: TRBJ1-4
clone size: .
CDR3 protein: CASSTGGLDLFF
CDR3 DNA: TGTGCCAGCAGCACGGGTGGCTTGGACCTGTTTTTT

V gene: TRBV29-1
D gene: TRBD1
J gene: TRBJ2-5
clone size: .
CDR3 protein: CSVVGQGIPNGEAQYF
CDR3 DNA: TGCAGCGTTGTAGGACAGGGTATACCGAACGGAGAGGCCCAGTACTTC

V gene: TRBV7-8
D gene: .
J gene: TRBJ1-5
clone size: .
CDR3 protein: CASSLWHDSNQPQHF
CDR3 DNA: TGTGCCAGCAGCTTATGGCACGATAGCAATCAGCCCCAGCATTTT

V gene: TRBV27
D gene: .
J gene: TRBJ1-2
clone size: .
CDR3 protein: CASSFLDGYYGYTF
CDR3 DNA: TGTGCCAGCAGTTTTTTGGACGGTTACTATGGCTACACCTTC

V gene: TRBV20-1
D gene: TRBD2
J gene: TRBJ2-7
clone size: .
CDR3 protein: CSASYESSGRSYEQYF
CDR3 DNA: TGCAGTGCTAGTTATGAATCTAGCGGGAGATCCTACGAGCAGTACTTC

V gene: TRBV20-1
D gene: .
J gene: TRBJ2-7
clone size: .
CDR3 protein: CSATVTGHPYEQYF
CDR3 DNA: TGCAGTGCTACTGTGACAGGACACCCCTACGAGCAGTACTTC

V gene: TRBV11-2
D gene: .
J gene: TRBJ1-1
clone size: few
CDR3 protein: CASSLGLREGEAFF
CDR3 DNA: TGTGCCAGCAGCTTAGGCCTGAGGGAGGGGGAAGCTTTCTTT

V gene: TRBV20-1
D gene: TRBD2
J gene: TRBJ2-1
clone size: .
CDR3 protein: CSARGLAGGYNEQFF
CDR3 DNA: TGCAGTGCTAGAGGGCTAGCGGGAGGGTACAATGAGCAGTTCTTC

V gene: TRBV24-1
D gene: .
J gene: TRBJ1-1
clone size: few
CDR3 protein: CATGQGTEAFF
CDR3 DNA: TGTGCCACCGGCCAGGGTACTGAAGCTTTCTTT

V gene: TRBV7-2
D gene: TRBD2
J gene: TRBJ2-7
clone size: .
CDR3 protein: CASSLLAGDPYF
CDR3 DNA: TGTGCCAGCAGCTTGTTAGCGGGAGACCCGTACTTC

V gene: TRBV27
D gene: .
J gene: TRBJ2-2
clone size: many
CDR3 protein: CASSLSQGGTGELFF
CDR3 DNA: TGTGCCAGCAGTTTAAGTCAGGGCGGAACCGGGGAGCTGTTTTTT

V gene: TRBV15
D gene: .
J gene: TRBJ1-3
clone size: .
CDR3 protein: CATSPGDTSGNTIYF
CDR3 DNA: TGTGCCACCAGCCCCGGGGACACCTCTGGAAACACCATATATTTT

V gene: TRBV29-1
D gene: .
J gene: TRBJ1-2
clone size: .
CDR3 protein: CSVEILDRYYGYTF
CDR3 DNA: TGCAGCGTTGAGATTCTCGACAGGTACTATGGCTACACCTTC

V gene: TRBV20-1
D gene: .
J gene: TRBJ1-1
clone size: many
CDR3 protein: CSATGSTEAFF
CDR3 DNA: TGCAGTGCTACAGGGTCGACTGAAGCTTTCTTT

V gene: TRBV5-1
D gene: TRBD1
J gene: TRBJ2-5
clone size: .
CDR3 protein: CASSRQGAGETQYF
CDR3 DNA: TGCGCCAGCAGCAGACAGGGGGCCGGAGAGACCCAGTACTTC

V gene: TRBV10-3
D gene: .
J gene: TRBJ1-1
clone size: many
CDR3 protein: CAISDTREILMNTEAFF
CDR3 DNA: TGTGCCATCAGTGATACCAGAGAAATTCTCATGAACACTGAAGCTTTCTTT

V gene: TRBV3-1
D gene: .
J gene: TRBJ1-6
clone size: .
CDR3 protein: CASSLGEGELALHF
CDR3 DNA: TGTGCCAGCAGCCTCGGGGAAGGGGAATTGGCCCTCCACTTT

V gene: TRBV6-1
D gene: .
J gene: TRBJ2-5
clone size: many
CDR3 protein: CASEDTEETQYF
CDR3 DNA: TGTGCCAGCGAGGACACCGAAGAGACCCAGTACTTC

V gene: TRBV20-1
D gene: .
J gene: TRBJ1-5
clone size: few
CDR3 protein: CSARDWVNQPQHF
CDR3 DNA: TGCAGTGCTCGGGACTGGGTAAATCAGCCCCAGCATTTT

V gene: TRBV7-6
D gene: TRBD1
J gene: TRBJ2-5
clone size: .
CDR3 protein: CASRRGGQGQETQYF
CDR3 DNA: TGTGCCAGCAGACGTGGTGGACAGGGCCAAGAGACCCAGTACTTC

V gene: TRBV10-3
D gene: .
J gene: TRBJ1-2
clone size: many
CDR3 protein: CAISESSRAEGYTF
CDR3 DNA: TGTGCCATCAGTGAGTCGAGCAGGGCTGAGGGCTACACCTTC

V gene: TRBV2
D gene: .
J gene: TRBJ1-4
clone size: many
CDR3 protein: CASTRLGPNEKLFF
CDR3 DNA: TGTGCCAGCACCAGGCTTGGACCTAATGAAAAACTGTTTTTT

V gene: TRBV27
D gene: TRBD2
J gene: TRBJ2-4
clone size: once
CDR3 protein: CASSFAAGGQNIQYF
CDR3 DNA: TGTGCCAGCAGTTTCGCAGCGGGAGGTCAAAACATTCAGTACTTC

V gene: TRBV10-1
D gene: .
J gene: TRBJ1-1
clone size: .
CDR3 protein: CATSRGRTTEAFF
CDR3 DNA: TGCGCCACCTCGAGAGGGAGGACCACTGAAGCTTTCTTT

V gene: TRBV20-1
D gene: TRBD1
J gene: TRBJ2-5
clone size: few
CDR3 protein: CSARRQGEETQYF
CDR3 DNA: TGCAGTGCCCGCCGACAGGGGGAAGAGACCCAGTACTTC